This T cell receptor beta chain was recovered during a study of CD8+CD57+ T cells in acquired aplastic anemia. Study information: Healthy donor CD4+ cell samples had a mean of around 10 million reads. General study results and limits: There were roughly 30 CD8+ CDR3 sequences that occurred in both patients and controls.

Genomic DNA acted as the template from which TCR beta VDJ combination and CDR3 sequence profiling were carried out. TCRdb passed the reads through MiXCR, listing each CDR3 protein once. Counted here are roughly 420,000 distinct CDR3 sequences, 60% to 80% occurring once; the ten biggest clones make up less than 4%. On this clonotype itself: Its antigen is not known.

The source of this sequence is a human donor in good health, serving as a control. Sequences were obtained from sorted CD4+, CD8+, or CD8+CD57+ T cells (not recorded which) from PBMCs.

This CDR3 reads CSAELKVGSPLHF. DNA of the CDR3: TGCAGTGCAGAACTAAAGGTGGGATCACCCCTCCACTTT. This chain connects TRBV20-1 to TRBJ1-6, with D unresolved. Germline CDR1 DFQATT, CDR2 SNEGSKA (reference sequence). Trimming removed 6 bases at V and 10 bases at J, with 16 bases between. This CDR3 contains 13 residues.